This section outlines one T cell receptor beta chain sequence together with its context. Antigen specificity is unknown. Deletions cut 2 bases from V and 5 bases from J, with 12 bases between. Germline CDR1 SEHNR, CDR2 FQNEAQ (reference sequence). The CDR3 runs 14 residues. This sample stems from a study of blood T cells in healthy people across ages. Study-level results: Because donor CMV status was unknown, expanded clonotype changes were possibly confounded. Higher diversity, along with more naive CD4+ cells, distinguished long-lived donors from aged donors.

For the second PCR, which ran for about 7 to 11 cycles, a sample-barcoded 5' primer and a J-beta primer mix were used. Each CDR3 protein gets one entry after TCRdb re-called the 5' RACE reads with MiXCR. The sample has 600,000 to 650,000 distinct CDR3 sequences; approximately 50% are singletons. This TCR came from a man in his 60s in good health. Sequenced input: blood. The rearrangement uses TRBV7-9 and TRBJ2-5, with TRBD1 as a possible D gene (6 bases). The CDR3 DNA is TGTGCCAGCAGCTTACAGGGGCAATGGGAGACCCAGTACTTC. Translated: CASSLQGQWETQYF.